A single sample is the source of the 26 T cell receptor beta chains below, sequenced in a study of vaccination effects on CD4 cells after COVID-19. No antigens are known for them. After around 10 days in culture, the CD4+ T cells were isolated. The vaccine given was either BNT162b2 or mRNA-1273, in two doses. Produced via immunoSEQ multiplex PCR; TCRdb's table is partial and in-frame only. The sample lists 40,000 to 45,000 clones; around two thirds were seen once. The source was CD4+ T cells from PBMCs cultured without peptide, collected after COVID-19 vaccination. The receptors come from a human donor who received a COVID-19 vaccine.

This sequence joins TRBV19 and TRBJ2-1; D is perhaps TRBD2 (6 bases). CDR1 LNHDA and CDR2 SQIVND come from the germline V gene (reference sequence). The V and J ends lost 6 bases and 4 bases respectively, with 13 bases between them. CDR3 length equals 14 residues. The DNA of the CDR3 is TGTGCCAGTAGACCGGGACTGAATTACAATGAGCAGTTCTTC. Protein sequence: CASRPGLNYNEQFF.

In its sample, this clone was seen once. This chain's CDR3 is CASSWTRGSGSLQETQYF. The CDR3 DNA is TGTGCCAGCAGCTGGACTAGAGGAAGTGGGTCACTACAAGAGACCCAGTACTTC. The chain has TRBV5-6 and TRBJ2-5, with 7 bases that match TRBD2. From germline, CDR1 is SGHDT and CDR2 YYEEEE. With 3 bases clipped from V and 2 bases from J, the junction kept 16 bases outside the gene matches. This CDR3 contains 18 residues.

The chain links TRBV18 to TRBJ1-3; 9 bases align to TRBD1. This CDR3 comprises 17 residues. Per the germline V gene, CDR1 is KGHSH and CDR2 is LQKENI. V shed 4 bases, J shed 2 bases, and the junction held 9 bases outside the gene matches. The CDR3 DNA follows: TGTGCCAGCTCACAGGAGACAGGGGGTTCTACTGGAAACACCATATATTTT. The encoded protein is CASSQETGGSTGNTIYF.

The chain recombines TRBV7-9 with TRBJ1-6, with D possibly TRBD1 on 6 matching bases. V lost 5 bases to trimming and J lost 8 bases, with 13 bases between them. Germline V gene data show CDR1 as SEHNR and CDR2 as FQNEAQ (reference sequence). The length of the CDR3 is 14 residues. The CDR3 protein is CASSPGQNYSPLHF. The CDR3 coding sequence is TGTGCCAGCAGCCCCGGACAGAATTATTCACCCCTCCACTTT.

The rearrangement uses TRBV6-5 and TRBJ1-2; 9 bases map to TRBD1. This CDR3 region has 14 residues. Germline CDR1 reads MNHEY; CDR2 reads SVGAGI. With V trimmed by 6 bases and J by 4 bases, 6 bases remained unmatched. CDR3 region: CASREDRGPYGYTF. Here the CDR3 DNA reads TGTGCCAGCAGGGAGGACAGGGGACCCTATGGCTACACCTTC.

V gene TRBV4-1 combines with J gene TRBJ2-1; TRBD2 might be the D (6 bases). Between the trimmed V and J ends, which lost 4 bases and 3 bases, there was a span of 16 bases. Germline V CDR1 and CDR2: MGHRA, YSYEKL. The CDR3 covers 16 residues. CDR3 in amino acids: CASSLKLGDFYNEQFF. The CDR3 region has the DNA TGCGCCAGCAGCCTAAAATTGGGGGACTTCTACAATGAGCAGTTCTTC.

The chain carries TRBV12-5 and TRBJ2-7, with D unclear. Germline V gene data show CDR1 as LGHNT and CDR2 as FRNRAP. Trimming removed 1 base from V and 3 bases from J, with 13 bases in between. CDR3 size: 15 residues. The CDR3 sequence: CASGLARTAYYEQYF. The DNA of the CDR3 is TGTGCTAGTGGTTTGGCGCGTACCGCCTACTACGAGCAGTACTTC.

The gene calls are TRBV3-1 (or the pseudogene TRBV3-2) and TRBJ1-2; no clear D. Germline assignment: CDR1 LGHDT and CDR2 YNNKEL (reference sequence). V was clipped by 0 bases and J by 3 bases, with 17 bases between them. This CDR3 region has 17 residues. This CDR3 reads CASSQEVLPPSDYGYTF. CDR3 bases: TGTGCCAGCAGCCAAGAGGTCTTACCACCAAGTGACTATGGCTACACCTTC.

The chain is built from TRBV30 and TRBJ2-7; TRBD1 matches at 8 bases. CDR1 is GTSNPN and CDR2 is SVGIG in the germline V gene (reference sequence). The length of the CDR3 is 12 residues. The trim removed 2 bases at V and 6 bases at J, leaving 3 bases unmatched. CDR3 loop: CAWSQGQGEQYF. As DNA, the CDR3 is TGTGCCTGGAGTCAAGGACAGGGCGAGCAGTACTTC.

The CDR3 region has the DNA TGCGCCAGCAGCTTGGAAGGGGACCGGGGATACAATGAGCAGTTCTTC. Translated, it gives CASSLEGDRGYNEQFF. This rearrangement joins TRBV5-1 to TRBJ2-1; the D gene could be TRBD1 or TRBD2 (5 bases each). This CDR3 is 16 amino acids long. V was pared by 0 bases and J by 4 bases, with 14 bases between. Germline values: CDR1 SGHRS, CDR2 YFSETQ.

This clone was observed a few times. The gene calls are TRBV6-7 and TRBJ1-5, with 7 positions matching TRBD1. TRBV6-7 is treated as an ORF (open reading frame) with a function not yet certain. The CDR3 is 15 residues long. The V and J ends lost 8 bases and 4 bases, in that order; junction bases with no gene match: 11. Here the CDR3 reads CASERQGKWNQPQHF. The DNA of the CDR3 is TGTGCCAGCGAACGACAGGGAAAATGGAATCAGCCCCAGCATTTT.

The chain carries TRBV24-1 and TRBJ2-1, with unresolved D. This CDR3 is 13 amino acids long. Per germline, CDR1 KGHDR and CDR2 SFDVKD. Trimming removed 5 bases from V and 4 bases from J, with 8 bases in between. CDR3 in amino acids: CATSGPVYNEQFF. In nucleotides, the CDR3 is TGTGCCACCAGTGGTCCAGTTTACAATGAGCAGTTCTTC.

The CDR3 spells CASSVEYNQPQHF. The CDR3 nucleotides read TGTGCCAGCAGCGTCGAGTACAATCAGCCCCAGCATTTT. J is TRBJ1-5 and V is TRBV6-5, with unresolved D. V lost 6 bases and J lost 3, with 9 bases in between. The CDR3 contains 13 residues. The germline V gene has CDR1 MNHEY and CDR2 SVGAGI.

The V and J genes are TRBV5-1 and TRBJ2-1; TRBD1 matches 7 bases. The CDR3 has 15 residues. Per germline, CDR1 SGHRS and CDR2 YFSETQ. Losses at the gene ends were 4 bases for V and 4 bases for J; bases not matched to a gene: 8. CDR3 in DNA: TGCGCCAGCAGCCGATCCGGGACAGAGTACAATGAGCAGTTCTTC. Its protein is CASSRSGTEYNEQFF. Full variable domain (outside the CDR3, taken from reference TRBV5-1 and TRBJ2-1): KAGVTQTPRYLIKTRGQQVTLSCSPISGHRSVSWYQQTPGQGLQFLFEYFSETQRNKGNFPGRFSGRQFSNSRSEMNVSTLELGDSALYLCASSRSGTEYNEQFFGPGTRLTVL.

V gene TRBV2 combines with J gene TRBJ1-2; D is perhaps TRBD1 (5 bases). V lost 4 bases, J lost 5 bases, and 11 bases lay in between. Germline CDR1 reads SNHLY; CDR2 reads FYNNEI. The CDR3 runs 13 residues. CDR3 coding DNA: TGTGCCAGCAGTGTGCAGGGTCTTTATGGCTACACCTTC. Translated, it gives CASSVQGLYGYTF.

V is TRBV5-1 and J is TRBJ2-2, with 8 positions matching TRBD2. The CDR3 totals 16 residues. Germline-derived CDR1 and CDR2 are SGHRS and YFSETQ. Unmatched junction bases numbered 4, after V lost 0 bases and J lost 3 bases. The CDR3 DNA follows: TGCGCCAGCAGCTTGGTTAGCGGGGTAGACACCGGGGAGCTGTTTTTT. Its protein is CASSLVSGVDTGELFF.

The chain recombines TRBV12-3 or TRBV12-4 with TRBJ2-7, with D perhaps TRBD1 (6 bases). CDR3 length: 12 residues. Between the trimmed V and J ends, which lost 4 bases and 3 bases, there was a span of 7 bases. The CDR3 loop is CASSSQGYEQYF. The CDR3 DNA reads TGTGCCAGCAGTTCACAGGGCTACGAGCAGTACTTC.

The V call is TRBV10-3, the J call TRBJ2-3; 8 bases are shared with TRBD2. In germline, CDR1 is ENHRY, CDR2 SYGVKD. The V segment lost 5 bases and the J segment 0 bases; nucleotides outside the gene matches: 7. The CDR3 is 16 amino acids. The CDR3, as DNA: TGTGCCATCAGTAATAAGCGGGAGAGGAGCACAGATACGCAGTATTTT. Translation: CAISNKRERSTDTQYF.

The V and J genes are TRBV3-1 (or the pseudogene TRBV3-2) and TRBJ2-2; D unresolved. V was pared by 3 bases and J by 2 bases, with 4 bases between. The CDR3 extends over 13 amino acids. Germline CDR1 reads LGHDT; CDR2 reads YNNKEL (reference sequence). This chain's CDR3 is CASSQHNTGELFF. The DNA of the CDR3 is TGTGCCAGCAGCCAGCACAACACCGGGGAGCTGTTTTTT.

The chain links TRBV6-2 or TRBV6-3 to TRBJ2-7, with D possibly matching TRBD1 (6 bases). CDR3 length: 13 residues. Germline loops: CDR1 MNHEY, CDR2 SVGEGT. V shed 4 bases and J shed 0 bases, with 7 bases lying between them. The CDR3 region has the DNA TGTGCCAGCAGTTCGGACAGCTCCTACGAGCAGTACTTC. Its translation is CASSSDSSYEQYF.

The rearrangement joins TRBV5-1 to TRBJ1-5, with 8 bases aligning to TRBD1. The germline CDR1 and CDR2 sequences are SGHRS and YFSETQ. J lost 5 bases, V lost 4 bases, and 14 bases had no gene match. This CDR3 has 17 amino acids. CDR3 sequence reads: CASSPAPQGARDQPQHF. The CDR3 DNA follows: TGCGCCAGCAGCCCGGCTCCCCAGGGGGCGCGAGATCAGCCCCAGCATTTT.

The chain uses TRBV2 and TRBJ2-1; D may match TRBD1 or TRBD2 (5 bases each). V shed 5 bases and J shed 8 bases, with 10 bases lying between them. From germline, CDR1 is SNHLY and CDR2 FYNNEI. This CDR3 contains 12 residues. The CDR3 DNA follows: TGTGCCAGCAGTCGGGACGGCGATGAGCAGTTCTTC. Encoded protein: CASSRDGDEQFF.

This chain uses TRBV5-1 with TRBJ1-1; D might be TRBD1 (5 bases). V dropped 2 bases and J dropped 3 bases, with 8 bases sitting between them. The CDR3 length is 13 residues. Germline-derived CDR1 and CDR2 are SGHRS and YFSETQ. CDR3 DNA sequence: TGCGCCAGCAGCTTCAGGGTTGACACTGAAGCTTTCTTT. The encoded protein is CASSFRVDTEAFF.

CDR3 sequence reads: CASTQQGAYTEAFF. CDR3 coding DNA: TGTGCCAGCACCCAGCAAGGGGCTTACACTGAAGCTTTCTTT. V is TRBV7-6 and J is TRBJ1-1; the D gene is possibly TRBD1 (5 bases). Germline V gene data show CDR1 as SGHVS and CDR2 as FNYEAQ. With 7 bases removed from V and 3 bases from J, the gap between germline ends came to 15 bases. The CDR3 consists of 14 residues.

This clone was picked up a small number of times. V usage is TRBV6-4 and J usage is TRBJ1-5; D is possibly TRBD1 (6 bases). Trimming pared 4 bases from V and 4 bases from J, leaving 8 bases between. The CDR3 sequence is 13 residues long. Germline-derived CDR1 and CDR2 are MRHNA and SNTAGT. This CDR3 is CASSGDRNQPQHF. The CDR3 bases are TGTGCCAGCAGTGGTGACAGGAATCAGCCCCAGCATTTT.

The chain recombines TRBV29-1 with TRBJ2-5, with no clear D. CDR1 and CDR2 from the germline V gene are SQVTM and ANQGSEA. The CDR3 consists of 12 residues. Trimming left V 4 bases short and J 1 base short, with 7 bases between. CDR3 region: CSVARSQETQYF. The DNA for the CDR3 is TGCAGCGTTGCCAGGTCCCAAGAGACCCAGTACTTC.